This T cell receptor beta chain was sequenced for a study of technical replicates of blood from a handful of donors. Sequenced by immunoSEQ multiplex PCR; TCRdb stores in-frame clones only, minus some. The table includes tens of thousands of clones, approximately 97% detected once. The CDR3 runs 17 residues. The germline CDR1 and CDR2 sequences are SGHAT and FQNNGV. V gave up 1 base and J gave up 3 bases; unmatched junction bases: 11. This rearrangement joins TRBV11-2 to TRBJ2-7, with 8 bases that match TRBD1. The sequenced sample consisted of T cells isolated from PBMCs. The TCR was taken from a human donor in good health. The CDR3: CASSLVRGTGHVYEQYF. The CDR3, as DNA: TGTGCCAGCAGCTTAGTTAGAGGGACAGGTCACGTCTACGAGCAGTACTTC. The complete variable domain, with remaining parts taken from reference TRBV11-2 and TRBJ2-7, reads EAGVAQSPRYKIIEKRQSVAFWCNPISGHATLYWYQQILGQGPKLLIQFQNNGVVDDSQLPKDRFSAERLKGVDSTLKIQPAKLEDSAVYLCASSLVRGTGHVYEQYFGPGTRLTVT.